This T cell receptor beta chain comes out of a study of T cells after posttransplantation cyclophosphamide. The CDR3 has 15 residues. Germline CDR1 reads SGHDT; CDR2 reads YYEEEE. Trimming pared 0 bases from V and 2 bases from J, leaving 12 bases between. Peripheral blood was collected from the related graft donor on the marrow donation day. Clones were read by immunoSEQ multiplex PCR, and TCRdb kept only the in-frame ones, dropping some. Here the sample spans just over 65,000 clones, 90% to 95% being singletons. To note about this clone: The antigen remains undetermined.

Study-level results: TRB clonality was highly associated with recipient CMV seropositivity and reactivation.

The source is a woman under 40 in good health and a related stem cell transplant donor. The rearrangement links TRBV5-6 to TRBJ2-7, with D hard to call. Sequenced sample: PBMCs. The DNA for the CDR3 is TGTGCCAGCAGCTTGGTAGGTGACCGAACCTACGAGCAGTACTTC. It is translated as CASSLVGDRTYEQYF.